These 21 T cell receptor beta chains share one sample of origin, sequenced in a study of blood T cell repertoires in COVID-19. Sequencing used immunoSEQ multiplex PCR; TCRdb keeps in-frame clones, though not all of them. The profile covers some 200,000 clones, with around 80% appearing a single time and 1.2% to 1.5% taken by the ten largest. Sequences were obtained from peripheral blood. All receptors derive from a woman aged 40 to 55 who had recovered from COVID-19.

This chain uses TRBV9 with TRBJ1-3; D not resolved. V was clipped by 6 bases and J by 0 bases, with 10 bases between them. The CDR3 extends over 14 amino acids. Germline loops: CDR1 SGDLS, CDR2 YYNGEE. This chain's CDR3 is CASNEGLSGNTIYF. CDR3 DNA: TGTGCCAGCAATGAGGGCCTCTCTGGAAACACCATATATTTT.

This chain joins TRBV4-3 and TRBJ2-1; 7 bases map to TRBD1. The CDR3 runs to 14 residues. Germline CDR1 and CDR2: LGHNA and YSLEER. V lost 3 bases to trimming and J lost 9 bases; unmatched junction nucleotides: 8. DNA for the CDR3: TGCGCCAGCAGCCAGAACAGGGGAATGGGTGAGCAGTTCTTC. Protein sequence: CASSQNRGMGEQFF.

CDR3: CASKGAGRKLFF. The CDR3 nucleotides are TGTGCCAGCAAAGGTGCCGGGAGAAAACTGTTTTTT. V and J are TRBV6-5 and TRBJ1-4, with D unclear. The CDR3 consists of 12 residues. The germline V gene encodes CDR1 MNHEY and CDR2 SVGAGI. V was clipped by 7 bases and J by 10 bases, with 13 bases between them.

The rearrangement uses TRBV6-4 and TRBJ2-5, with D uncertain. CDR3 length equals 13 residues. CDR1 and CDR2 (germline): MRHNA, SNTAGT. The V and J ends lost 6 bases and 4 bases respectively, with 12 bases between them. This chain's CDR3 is CASSPTYGETQYF. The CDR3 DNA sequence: TGTGCCAGCAGCCCAACATATGGAGAGACCCAGTACTTC.

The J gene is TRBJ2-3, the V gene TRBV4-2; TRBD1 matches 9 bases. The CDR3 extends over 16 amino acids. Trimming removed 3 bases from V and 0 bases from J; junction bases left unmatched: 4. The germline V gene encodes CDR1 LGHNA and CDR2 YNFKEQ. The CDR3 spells CASSHRQGVSTDTQYF. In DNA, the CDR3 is TGTGCCAGCAGCCACCGACAGGGGGTTAGCACAGATACGCAGTATTTT.

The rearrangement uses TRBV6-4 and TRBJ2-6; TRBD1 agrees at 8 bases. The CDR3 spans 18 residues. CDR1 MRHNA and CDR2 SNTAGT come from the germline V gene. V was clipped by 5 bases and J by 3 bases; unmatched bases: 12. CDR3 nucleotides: TGTGCCAGCAGTAGACTGGACAGGGATACGAATGGGGCCAACGTCCTGACTTTC. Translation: CASSRLDRDTNGANVLTF.

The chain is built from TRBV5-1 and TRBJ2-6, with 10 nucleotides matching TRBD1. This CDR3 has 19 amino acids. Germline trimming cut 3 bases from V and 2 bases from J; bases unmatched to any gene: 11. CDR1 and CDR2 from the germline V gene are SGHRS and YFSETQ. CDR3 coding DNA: TGCGCCAGCAGCTCGAAAACGACAGGGGGCGTAACTGGGGCCAACGTCCTGACTTTC. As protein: CASSSKTTGGVTGANVLTF.

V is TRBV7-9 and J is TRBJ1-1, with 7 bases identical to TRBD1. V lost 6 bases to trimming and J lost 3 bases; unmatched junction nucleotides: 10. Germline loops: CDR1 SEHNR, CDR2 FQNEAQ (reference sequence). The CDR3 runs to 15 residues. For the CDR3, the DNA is TGTGCCAGCAGTCAATCGACAGGGTATGACACTGAAGCTTTCTTT. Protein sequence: CASSQSTGYDTEAFF.

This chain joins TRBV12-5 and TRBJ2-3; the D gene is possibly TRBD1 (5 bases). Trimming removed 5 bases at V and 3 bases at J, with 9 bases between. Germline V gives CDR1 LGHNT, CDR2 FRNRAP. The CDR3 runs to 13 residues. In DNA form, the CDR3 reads TGTGCTAGTGGTCCCCGACAGACAGATACGCAGTATTTT. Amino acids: CASGPRQTDTQYF.

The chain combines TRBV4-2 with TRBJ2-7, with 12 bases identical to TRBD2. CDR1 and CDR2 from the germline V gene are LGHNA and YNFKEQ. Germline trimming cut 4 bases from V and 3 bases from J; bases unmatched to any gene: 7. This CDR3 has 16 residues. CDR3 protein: CASSLGTSGSNYEQYF. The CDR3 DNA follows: TGTGCCAGCAGCCTCGGGACTAGCGGGTCTAACTACGAGCAGTACTTC.

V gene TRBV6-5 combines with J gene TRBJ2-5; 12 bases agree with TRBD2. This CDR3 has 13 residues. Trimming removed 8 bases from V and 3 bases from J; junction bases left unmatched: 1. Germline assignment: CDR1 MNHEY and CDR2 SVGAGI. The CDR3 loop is CASRTSGEETQYF. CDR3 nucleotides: TGTGCCAGCCGGACTAGCGGGGAAGAGACCCAGTACTTC.

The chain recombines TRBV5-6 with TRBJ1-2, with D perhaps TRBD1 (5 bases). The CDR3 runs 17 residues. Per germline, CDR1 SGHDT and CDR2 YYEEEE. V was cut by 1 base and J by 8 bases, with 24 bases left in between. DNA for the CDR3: TGTGCCAGCAGCTTGAGAGGCGCAGGGAGGTTTATGGGAGGCTACACCTTC. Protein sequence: CASSLRGAGRFMGGYTF.

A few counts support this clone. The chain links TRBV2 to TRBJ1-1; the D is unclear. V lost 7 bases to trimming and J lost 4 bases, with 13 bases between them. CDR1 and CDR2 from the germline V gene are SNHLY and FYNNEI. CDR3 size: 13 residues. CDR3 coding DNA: TGTGCCAGCACCCGGGTAGAAGGCACTGAAGCTTTCTTT. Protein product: CASTRVEGTEAFF.

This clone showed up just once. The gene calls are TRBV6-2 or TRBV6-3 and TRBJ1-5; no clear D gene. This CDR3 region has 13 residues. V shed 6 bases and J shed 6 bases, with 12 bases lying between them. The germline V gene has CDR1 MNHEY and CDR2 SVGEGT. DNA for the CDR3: TGTGCCAGCAGCCCGTATGTCGGTCAGCCCCAGCATTTT. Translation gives CASSPYVGQPQHF.

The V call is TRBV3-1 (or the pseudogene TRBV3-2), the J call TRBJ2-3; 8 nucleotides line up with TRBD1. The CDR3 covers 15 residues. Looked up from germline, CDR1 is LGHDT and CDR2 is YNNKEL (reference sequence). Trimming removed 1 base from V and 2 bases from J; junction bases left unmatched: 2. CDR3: CASSQVQGATDTQYF. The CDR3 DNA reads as TGTGCCAGCAGCCAAGTCCAGGGGGCCACAGATACGCAGTATTTT.

CDR3 sequence: CATSREGVNTEAFF. The CDR3 nucleotides read TGTGCCACCTCCCGGGAGGGGGTGAACACTGAAGCTTTCTTT. The rearrangement uses TRBV15 and TRBJ1-1; D possibly corresponds to TRBD1 (6 bases). The V and J ends lost 8 bases and 0 bases respectively, with 13 bases between them. The CDR3 length is 14 residues. Germline V gene data show CDR1 as LNHNV and CDR2 as YYDKDF (reference sequence).

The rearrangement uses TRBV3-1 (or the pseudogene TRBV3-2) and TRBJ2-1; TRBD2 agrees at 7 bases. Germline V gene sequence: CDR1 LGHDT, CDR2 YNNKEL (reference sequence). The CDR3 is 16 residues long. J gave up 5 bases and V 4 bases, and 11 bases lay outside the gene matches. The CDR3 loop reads CASSRLGLVHNNEQFF. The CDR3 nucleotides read TGTGCCAGCAGCCGCCTCGGACTAGTTCATAACAATGAGCAGTTCTTC.

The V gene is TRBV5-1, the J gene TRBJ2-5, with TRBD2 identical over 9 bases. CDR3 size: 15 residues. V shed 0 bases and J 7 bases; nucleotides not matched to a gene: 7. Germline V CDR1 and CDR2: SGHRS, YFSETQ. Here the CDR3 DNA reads TGCGCCAGCAGCTTGGAGGGACTAGCCTCGGGGACCCAGTACTTC. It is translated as CASSLEGLASGTQYF.

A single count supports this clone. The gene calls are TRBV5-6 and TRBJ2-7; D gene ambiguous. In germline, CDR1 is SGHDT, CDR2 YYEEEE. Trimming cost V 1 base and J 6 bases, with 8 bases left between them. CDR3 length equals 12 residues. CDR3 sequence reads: CASSLNRLEQYF. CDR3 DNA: TGTGCCAGCAGCTTGAATCGACTCGAGCAGTACTTC.

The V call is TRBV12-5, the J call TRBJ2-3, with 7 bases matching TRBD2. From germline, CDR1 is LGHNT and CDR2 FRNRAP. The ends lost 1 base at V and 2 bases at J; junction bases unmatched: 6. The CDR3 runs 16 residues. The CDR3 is CASGLGSRGVTDTQYF. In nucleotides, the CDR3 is TGTGCTAGTGGTTTGGGAAGCCGGGGGGTCACAGATACGCAGTATTTT. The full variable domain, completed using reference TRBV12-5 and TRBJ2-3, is DARVTQTPRHKVTEMGQEVTMRCQPILGHNTVFWYRQTMMQGLELLAYFRNRAPLDDSGMPKDRFSAEMPDATLATLKIQPSEPRDSAVYFCASGLGSRGVTDTQYFGPGTRLTVL.

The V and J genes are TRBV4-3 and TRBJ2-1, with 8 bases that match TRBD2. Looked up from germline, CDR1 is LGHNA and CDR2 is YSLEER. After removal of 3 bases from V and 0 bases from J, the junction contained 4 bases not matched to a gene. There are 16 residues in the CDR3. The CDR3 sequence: CASSQVAGSSYNEQFF. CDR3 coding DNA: TGCGCCAGCAGCCAGGTAGCGGGGAGCTCCTACAATGAGCAGTTCTTC.